The 15 T cell receptor beta chains below all came from one sample that was sequenced in a study of a mutant IDH1 vaccine in newly diagnosed glioma. This table comes from immunoSEQ multiplex PCR, and its TCRdb copy is limited to in-frame clones, with some not included. In the table there are roughly 32,000 clones, roughly 80% of which are singletons. The time point was: week 35, safety follow-up. Vaccination used 300 ug of mutant IDH1 20-mer peptide per dose, with topical imiquimod. What these receptors recognize is not known. The source was PBMCs, collected from a glioma patient whose treatment included an IDH1 peptide vaccine. The source is a woman aged 25 to 39 with glioma. Some clones in this sample may be carry-over from other donors' samples.

The genes are TRBV7-3 and TRBJ1-1, with D perhaps matching TRBD1 (5 bases). This CDR3 is 15 amino acids long. V lost 1 base and J 1 base, leaving 10 bases between the germline ends. Germline V gives CDR1 SGHTA, CDR2 FQGTGA. The CDR3 is CASSLSGHPNTEAFF. CDR3 nucleotides: TGTGCCAGCAGCTTAAGTGGACACCCGAACACTGAAGCTTTCTTT.

This clone was picked up one time. This chain links TRBV19 with TRBJ1-5; tentative D call: TRBD1 (6 bases). The germline CDR1 and CDR2 sequences are LNHDA and SQIVND (reference sequence). V dropped 5 bases and J dropped 0 bases, with 11 bases sitting between them. The CDR3 runs 15 residues. CDR3 in amino acids: CASSDGGRSNQPQHF. CDR3 sequence (DNA): TGTGCCAGTAGTGATGGGGGCCGTAGCAATCAGCCCCAGCATTTT.

This rearrangement joins TRBV10-2 to TRBJ1-2; a weak D match, TRBD1 (6 bases). This CDR3 has 14 residues. From germline, CDR1 is WSHSY and CDR2 SAAADI. Trimming left V 6 bases short and J 0 bases short, with 11 bases between. Here the CDR3 DNA reads TGCGCCAGCAGGGACAGCCTTTCTAACTATGGCTACACCTTC. This sequence encodes CASRDSLSNYGYTF.

The chain joins TRBV5-8 to TRBJ1-1; D call uncertain. Germline V gene lookup returns CDR1 SGHTS and CDR2 YDEGEE. Trimming stripped 1 base from V and 5 bases from J, with 3 bases between. The CDR3 length is 11 residues. CDR3 coding DNA: TGTGCCAGCAGCTTGCATACTGAAGCTTTCTTT. The encoded protein is CASSLHTEAFF.

V is TRBV7-9 and J is TRBJ1-5; D is undetermined. Germline V CDR1 and CDR2: SEHNR, FQNEAQ (reference sequence). The V and J ends lost 4 bases and 2 bases respectively, with 9 bases between them. This CDR3 has 14 amino acids. As DNA, the CDR3 is TGTGCCAGCAGCTATATGGGAGGCAATCAGCCCCAGCATTTT. Protein product: CASSYMGGNQPQHF.

Only one count was recorded for this clone. J is TRBJ2-1 and V is TRBV4-1, with a weak D call TRBD2 (7 bases). This CDR3 is built from 18 residues. V lost 4 bases and J lost 8, with 27 bases in between. CDR1 MGHRA and CDR2 YSYEKL come from the germline V gene. CDR3 DNA sequence: TGCGCCAGCAGCCGCAAGGCTTCCACCGGGGGGCCTAAATATGAGCAGTTCTTC. Protein: CASSRKASTGGPKYEQFF.

The chain couples TRBV4-1 to TRBJ2-1; perhaps TRBD1 as D (6 bases). Trimming shortened V by 0 bases and J by 5 bases, and 11 bases separated the two germline ends. The CDR3 runs 15 residues. Germline CDR1 MGHRA, CDR2 YSYEKL. The CDR3 DNA reads TGCGCCAGCAGCCAAGAAAGGGGGATGAACAATGAGCAGTTCTTC. Amino acids: CASSQERGMNNEQFF.

This rearrangement joins TRBV7-2 to TRBJ2-7; D not certain. From germline, CDR1 is SGHTA and CDR2 FQGNSA. This CDR3 has 13 residues. Trimming removed 3 bases at V and 2 bases at J, with 8 bases between. The CDR3 DNA reads as TGTGCCAGCAGCTTGATTAGGGCCTACGAGCAGTACTTC. The encoded protein is CASSLIRAYEQYF.

The chain combines TRBV5-4 with TRBJ2-1; the match to TRBD2 covers 9 bases. The trim removed 0 bases at V and 6 bases at J, leaving 4 bases unmatched. Germline-derived CDR1 and CDR2 are SGHNT and YYREEE (reference sequence). CDR3 length: 15 amino acids. In DNA, the CDR3 is TGTGCCAGCAGCTTGGGACTAGCGGAGGTCAATGAGCAGTTCTTC. It codes for CASSLGLAEVNEQFF.

The CDR3 bases are TGTGCCAGCAGCGTAGGGGGACAGGGGGCGCCGGAGCAGTACTTC. Protein product: CASSVGGQGAPEQYF. The J gene is TRBJ2-7, the V gene TRBV9; TRBD1 agrees at 12 bases. The CDR3 length is 15 residues. V shed 0 bases, J shed 7 bases, and the junction held 5 bases outside the gene matches. The germline CDR1 and CDR2 sequences are SGDLS and YYNGEE.

This clone was counted once. The V and J genes are TRBV11-2 and TRBJ2-7; D may be TRBD1 (6 bases). The CDR3 contains 14 residues. Trimming cost V 3 bases and J 2 bases, with 11 bases left between them. Germline V lookup: CDR1 SGHAT, CDR2 FQNNGV. CDR3 amino acids: CASSFDRLAYEQYF. For the CDR3, the DNA is TGTGCCAGCAGCTTCGACAGGTTGGCCTACGAGCAGTACTTC.

The count of this clone is one. The V and J genes are TRBV12-5 and TRBJ2-7, with TRBD2 matching 11 bases. The germline V gene encodes CDR1 LGHNT and CDR2 FRNRAP. The CDR3 spans 16 residues. The V segment lost 4 bases and the J segment 5 bases; nucleotides outside the gene matches: 10. In DNA form, the CDR3 reads TGTGCTAGTGGTTCCCCGGCTAGCGGGAGGTCCCACGAGCAGTACTTC. Protein: CASGSPASGRSHEQYF.

This chain uses TRBV19 with TRBJ2-1; 7 bases map to TRBD1. J was trimmed by 6 bases and V by 4 bases; bases with no gene match: 0. Germline V gene data show CDR1 as LNHDA and CDR2 as SQIVND (reference sequence). CDR3 length: 12 residues. The CDR3 DNA sequence: TGTGCCAGTAGTAGACAGGGCAATGAGCAGTTCTTC. It encodes CASSRQGNEQFF.

This clone has a handful of counts. The chain employs TRBV19 and TRBJ2-6; tentatively, D is TRBD2 (5 bases). This CDR3 region has 13 residues. Trimming removed 3 bases at V and 9 bases at J, with 9 bases between. The germline V gene encodes CDR1 LNHDA and CDR2 SQIVND (reference sequence). DNA of the CDR3: TGTGCCAGTAGTATTCACGGACTCAACGTCCTGACTTTC. Encoded protein: CASSIHGLNVLTF. The complete variable domain, with remaining parts taken from reference TRBV19 and TRBJ2-6, reads DGGITQSPKYLFRKEGQNVTLSCEQNLNHDAMYWYRQDPGQGLRLIYYSQIVNDFQKGDIAEGYSVSREKKESFPLTVTSAQKNPTAFYLCASSIHGLNVLTFGAGSRLTVL.

V gene TRBV4-1 combines with J gene TRBJ1-2; D remains unclear. The CDR3 has 15 residues. Trimming removed 0 bases at V and 5 bases at J, with 13 bases between. The germline V gene has CDR1 MGHRA and CDR2 YSYEKL. The CDR3 protein is CASSQDPGRRYGYTF. The CDR3 DNA reads TGCGCCAGCAGCCAAGATCCCGGGAGAAGGTATGGCTACACCTTC.